The present TCR beta chain was sequenced within a study of control samples from healthy donors and cancer patients. Clones were read by immunoSEQ multiplex PCR, and TCRdb kept only the in-frame ones, dropping some. This sample has approximately 79,000 clones; over 75% occur once, and the top ten carry roughly 6.7%. This CDR3 contains 14 residues. Germline V gene sequence: CDR1 SGDLS, CDR2 YYNGEE. With V trimmed by 3 bases and J by 1 base, 0 bases remained unmatched. The chain carries TRBV9 and TRBJ2-2; 7 bases fit TRBD1. Specimen: blood. This receptor was taken from a man in his fifties or sixties in good health. The CDR3 DNA reads TGTGCCAGCAGCGACAGGGGGAACACCGGGGAGCTGTTTTTT. Translating it yields CASSDRGNTGELFF.